These 7 T cell receptor beta chains were sequenced from one sample in a study of blood T cell repertoires in COVID-19. TCRdb's copy holds only in-frame clones and misses some; the assay was immunoSEQ multiplex PCR. The repertoire holds over 80,000 clones, with around 74% as singletons. Sequenced sample: peripheral blood. Receptor source: a woman of 80 years or more with active or convalescent COVID-19.

The chain combines TRBV7-2 with TRBJ1-5; TRBD1 matches at 9 bases. Losses at the gene ends were 3 bases for V and 12 bases for J; bases not matched to a gene: 15. Germline V gives CDR1 SGHTA, CDR2 FQGNSA. CDR3 length: 16 residues. CDR3 sequence reads: CASSFEQGAFPGLQHF. CDR3 DNA: TGTGCCAGCAGCTTTGAACAGGGGGCCTTCCCTGGGCTCCAGCATTTT.

The V gene is TRBV28, the J gene TRBJ1-5, with D possibly TRBD1 on 5 matching bases. This CDR3 is built from 18 residues. CDR1 is MDHEN and CDR2 is SYDVKM in the germline V gene. V was pared by 0 bases and J by 0 bases, with 15 bases between. CDR3 residues: CASSLWKWGGISNQPQHF. The DNA for the CDR3 is TGTGCCAGCAGTTTATGGAAGTGGGGCGGAATTAGCAATCAGCCCCAGCATTTT.

V is TRBV28 and J is TRBJ1-4; D possibly corresponds to TRBD1 (6 bases). V was trimmed by 6 bases and J by 4 bases, leaving 18 bases between them. CDR1 is MDHEN and CDR2 is SYDVKM in the germline V gene. The length of the CDR3 is 16 residues. The CDR3 coding sequence is TGTGCCAGCAGCAATGCGGGGGCTCTTGTTAATGAAAAACTGTTTTTT. The encoded protein is CASSNAGALVNEKLFF.

The count of this clone is one. This chain connects TRBV28 to TRBJ2-2; TRBD1 matches at 10 bases. The germline CDR1 and CDR2 sequences are MDHEN and SYDVKM. The CDR3 sequence is 15 residues long. V shed 2 bases, J shed 7 bases, and the junction held 4 bases outside the gene matches. The CDR3 reads CASSLGGQGNGELFF. In nucleotides, the CDR3 is TGTGCCAGCAGTTTAGGGGGACAGGGGAACGGGGAGCTGTTTTTT. Variable domain in full (rest from reference TRBV28 and TRBJ2-2): DVKVTQSSRYLVKRTGEKVFLECVQDMDHENMFWYRQDPGLGLRLIYFSYDVKMKEKGDIPEGYSVSREKKERFSLILESASTNQTSMYLCASSLGGQGNGELFFGEGSRLTVL.

The V gene is TRBV2, the J gene TRBJ1-3, with 9 bases aligning to TRBD1. This CDR3 is 15 amino acids long. V was pared by 6 bases and J by 0 bases, with 3 bases of the junction left unmatched. Looked up from germline, CDR1 is SNHLY and CDR2 is FYNNEI. The CDR3 region is CASRGTGTSGNTIYF. As DNA, the CDR3 is TGTGCCAGCAGGGGGACAGGGACCTCTGGAAACACCATATATTTT. The full variable domain, with the rest looked up from reference TRBV2 and TRBJ1-3, is EPEVTQTPSHQVTQMGQEVILRCVPISNHLYFYWYRQILGQKVEFLVSFYNNEISEKSEIFDDQFSVERPDGSNFTLKIRSTKLEDSAMYFCASRGTGTSGNTIYFGEGSWLTVV.

The chain has TRBV5-1 and TRBJ2-1; TRBD1 is a possible D gene (6 bases). V shed 4 bases and J shed 0 bases, with 14 bases lying between them. The CDR3 is 16 residues long. Germline V gives CDR1 SGHRS, CDR2 YFSETQ. The CDR3 bases are TGCGCCAGCAGCACCCGACAGGCCAGCTCCTACAATGAGCAGTTCTTC. Encoded protein: CASSTRQASSYNEQFF.

In the case of this clone: One end of the junction varies from germline; a read error may be responsible. The V call is TRBV20-1, the J call TRBJ2-1; either TRBD1 or TRBD2 may fit D (5 bases each). CDR1 is DFQATT and CDR2 is SNEGSKA in the germline V gene (reference sequence). This CDR3 has 15 amino acids. CDR3 loop: CSTSDSPETYNEQFF. The CDR3, as DNA: TGCAGTACTAGTGACAGTCCCGAGACTTACAATGAGCAGTTCTTC.